These 30 T cell receptor beta chains share one sample of origin, sequenced in a study of OX40 agonist ivuxolimab in advanced cancers. The library was obtained by the immunoSEQ multiplex PCR assay. The table was pulled from immuneACCESS by TCRdb, which kept in-frame rearrangements only. Such tables lose some clones; where checked, under half of the loss comes from unresolved V genes, and the rest has no known cause. Recorded for this sample are just under 65,000 clones; just over 85% of them occurred a single time. The ten largest clones add up to about 1% of the sample. The sample consisted of CD4+ or CD8+ T cells sorted from blood, taken in a trial of the OX40 agonist ivuxolimab. The origin of the receptors is an adult with an advanced solid tumor such as melanoma, head and neck, liver or kidney cancer.

The chain carries TRBV5-1 and TRBJ1-6; TRBD1 is a possible D gene (5 bases). Trimming removed 7 bases at V and 5 bases at J, with 13 bases between. CDR1 and CDR2 (germline): SGHRS, YFSETQ. CDR3 size: 14 residues. CDR3 sequence: CASPKWGDNSPLHF. For the CDR3, the DNA is TGCGCCAGCCCGAAATGGGGGGATAATTCACCCCTCCACTTT.

This clone was observed once. This chain connects TRBV2 to TRBJ2-5; possibly TRBD2 for D (6 bases). There are 11 residues in the CDR3. Germline V lookup: CDR1 SNHLY, CDR2 FYNNEI. V was trimmed by 10 bases and J by 5 bases, leaving 11 bases between them. CDR3 in DNA: TGTGCCACCGGGACTTCGGAGACCCAGTACTTC. It translates to CATGTSETQYF.

The V call is TRBV7-9, the J call TRBJ2-7; TRBD1 aligns across 8 bases. The CDR3 has 14 residues. J was trimmed by 6 bases and V by 6 bases; bases with no gene match: 10. Germline loops: CDR1 SEHNR, CDR2 FQNEAQ (reference sequence). In DNA, the CDR3 is TGTGCCAGCAGTTCGGACAGGGCGTTTGGCGAGCAGTACTTC. Amino acids: CASSSDRAFGEQYF.

The CDR3 spells CAISESAGPRITYGYTF. The CDR3 coding sequence is TGTGCCATCAGTGAGTCAGCCGGGCCCCGAATTACCTATGGCTACACCTTC. The V and J genes are TRBV10-3 and TRBJ1-2; no reliable D call. Deletions cut 0 bases from V and 4 bases from J, with 18 bases between. This CDR3 spans 17 amino acids. The germline CDR1 and CDR2 sequences are ENHRY and SYGVKD.

The chain carries TRBV6-4 and TRBJ2-5, with D tentatively TRBD2 (5 bases). Trimming shortened V by 9 bases and J by 7 bases, and 24 bases separated the two germline ends. The V gene's germline CDR1 is MRHNA and CDR2 SNTAGT. This CDR3 has 15 residues. The CDR3, as DNA: TGTGCCAGGAAGCTAGCTCGGATCTGGTTTGGGACCCAGTACTTC. It encodes CARKLARIWFGTQYF.

In this sample, this clone turned up once. The V gene is TRBV6-1, the J gene TRBJ1-2; 7 nucleotides line up with TRBD1. This CDR3 is 14 amino acids long. Germline loops: CDR1 MNHNS, CDR2 SASEGT. Unmatched junction bases numbered 8, after V lost 5 bases and J lost 5 bases. This chain's CDR3 is CASSSPGQIYGYTF. In DNA, the CDR3 is TGTGCCAGCAGTTCTCCGGGACAGATTTATGGCTACACCTTC.

This chain links TRBV4-2 with TRBJ2-7; D uncertain. V lost 0 bases to trimming and J lost 1 base, with 10 bases between them. The germline V gene encodes CDR1 LGHNA and CDR2 YNFKEQ. There are 15 residues in the CDR3. CDR3 nucleotides: TGTGCCAGCAGCCAAGAAGTCCACCCATCCTACGAGCAGTACTTC. Protein: CASSQEVHPSYEQYF.

This chain joins TRBV5-1 and TRBJ1-2, with unresolved D. Deletions cut 0 bases from V and 5 bases from J, with 14 bases between. CDR3 length: 15 amino acids. CDR1 and CDR2 from the germline V gene are SGHRS and YFSETQ. CDR3 nucleotides: TGCGCCAGCAGCTTGGGGGATCCTTCTGGGTATGGCTACACCTTC. This sequence encodes CASSLGDPSGYGYTF.

The J gene is TRBJ1-5, the V gene TRBV6-4; D ambiguous. V was trimmed by 5 bases and J by 0 bases, leaving 11 bases between them. The CDR3 runs to 15 residues. Per germline, CDR1 MRHNA and CDR2 SNTAGT. This CDR3 reads CASSLDGRSNQPQHF. The CDR3 region has the DNA TGTGCCAGCAGTCTGGACGGCCGTAGCAATCAGCCCCAGCATTTT.

The genes are TRBV28 and TRBJ2-3, with a possible D match to TRBD2 (5 bases). The CDR3 extends over 15 amino acids. CDR1 is MDHEN and CDR2 is SYDVKM in the germline V gene. V was clipped by 2 bases and J by 3 bases, with 12 bases between them. The CDR3 protein is CASSLRSRRTDTQYF. For the CDR3, the DNA is TGTGCCAGCAGTTTAAGGTCCAGGAGGACAGATACGCAGTATTTT.

The chain joins TRBV7-2 to TRBJ2-1, with 7 bases matching TRBD2. With V trimmed by 3 bases and J by 8 bases, 7 bases remained unmatched. Germline CDR1 SGHTA, CDR2 FQGNSA. CDR3 length: 14 residues. CDR3 in amino acids: CASSFGGGPHEQFF. CDR3 in DNA: TGTGCCAGCAGCTTCGGGGGAGGGCCCCATGAGCAGTTCTTC.

The CDR3 loop reads CASSQVRTGQGETQYF. The CDR3 DNA follows: TGTGCCAGCAGCCAAGTGAGGACAGGTCAGGGGGAGACCCAGTACTTC. This chain joins TRBV14 and TRBJ2-5, with TRBD1 matching 7 bases. The CDR3 is 16 residues long. Germline V gives CDR1 SGHDN, CDR2 FVKESK. With 1 base clipped from V and 5 bases from J, the junction kept 10 bases outside the gene matches. The variable domain in full, completed from reference TRBV14 and TRBJ2-5, reads EAGVTQFPSHSVIEKGQTVTLRCDPISGHDNLYWYRRVMGKEIKFLLHFVKESKQDESGMPNNRFLAERTGGTYSTLKVQPAELEDSGVYFCASSQVRTGQGETQYFGPGTRLLVL.

The chain combines TRBV28 with TRBJ2-1; D tentatively fits TRBD1 or TRBD2 (5 bases each). CDR1 MDHEN and CDR2 SYDVKM come from the germline V gene. This CDR3 spans 13 amino acids. Trimming removed 3 bases from V and 6 bases from J, with 9 bases in between. In DNA, the CDR3 is TGTGCCAGCAGTTTTTCGGGGCTCAATGAGCAGTTCTTC. Its protein is CASSFSGLNEQFF.

The chain has TRBV28 and TRBJ2-1, with a weak D call TRBD2 (6 bases). The CDR3 loop spans 16 amino acids. From germline, CDR1 is MDHEN and CDR2 SYDVKM. V lost 2 bases and J 7 bases, leaving 18 bases between the germline ends. In nucleotides, the CDR3 is TGTGCCAGCAGTTTAGCGAGGAGGGGTTCGGGGAATGAGCAGTTCTTC. As protein: CASSLARRGSGNEQFF.

This sequence joins TRBV10-3 and TRBJ1-2; TRBD1 matches at 7 bases. There are 13 residues in the CDR3. The germline CDR1 and CDR2 sequences are ENHRY and SYGVKD. Trimming at V came to 6 bases and at J to 3 bases, leaving 4 bases not matched to a gene. The CDR3 spells CAISSGTDYGYTF. CDR3 coding DNA: TGTGCCATCAGCTCCGGGACAGACTATGGCTACACCTTC.

The chain employs TRBV27 and TRBJ1-2; no reliable D call. The CDR3 has 12 amino acids. Trimming took off 3 bases at V and 9 bases at J, with 11 bases between the two ends. In germline, CDR1 is MNHEY, CDR2 SMNVEV (reference sequence). The CDR3 region is CASSFHGGSYTF. In nucleotides, the CDR3 is TGTGCCAGCAGTTTTCACGGTGGGAGCTACACCTTC.

The rearrangement uses TRBV7-9 and TRBJ2-2, with 9 positions matching TRBD1. The CDR3 spans 15 residues. Per germline, CDR1 SEHNR and CDR2 FQNEAQ (reference sequence). Trimming at V came to 5 bases and at J to 4 bases, leaving 5 bases not matched to a gene. CDR3 DNA: TGTGCCAGCAGCCCTCCGGGACAGGGCACCGGGGAGCTGTTTTTT. It specifies CASSPPGQGTGELFF.

The CDR3 here is CASTVRGGDTEAFF. Here the CDR3 DNA reads TGTGCCAGTACCGTGAGAGGGGGCGACACTGAAGCTTTCTTT. This chain uses TRBV19 with TRBJ1-1; 7 bases agree with TRBD1. V trimming: 7 bases; J trimming: 3 bases; junction bases outside the gene matches: 8. Germline CDR1 and CDR2: LNHDA and SQIVND (reference sequence). CDR3 length: 14 residues.

This sequence joins TRBV14 and TRBJ1-1; D remains ambiguous. CDR1 and CDR2 from the germline V gene are SGHDN and FVKESK. The V gene lost 1 base and the J gene lost 6 bases, with 12 bases spanning the gap. The CDR3 loop spans 14 amino acids. CDR3 residues: CASSQVLRRAEAFF. In DNA form, the CDR3 reads TGTGCCAGCAGCCAAGTTCTTCGGAGGGCTGAAGCTTTCTTT.

This chain uses TRBV5-1 with TRBJ2-7, with D perhaps TRBD1 (5 bases). The V end was cut by 4 bases, the J end by 1 base, with 12 bases between. Germline values: CDR1 SGHRS, CDR2 YFSETQ. The CDR3 has 14 amino acids. The CDR3 DNA sequence: TGCGCCAGCAGCCCATCGACAGTTTCCTACGAGCAGTACTTC. It codes for CASSPSTVSYEQYF.

This rearrangement joins TRBV5-1 to TRBJ2-5; tentatively, D is TRBD1 (5 bases). CDR1 is SGHRS, CDR2 YFSETQ, per germline. CDR3 length equals 17 residues. The germline V and J ends were trimmed by 3 bases and 5 bases, with 23 bases remaining between them. The CDR3 is CASSSPGSVSSLETQYF. The CDR3 DNA reads TGCGCCAGCAGCTCGCCAGGGTCGGTGAGCAGCCTGGAGACCCAGTACTTC.

This chain links TRBV11-2 with TRBJ2-1; 8 bases agree with TRBD2. The junction had 8 bases not matched to a gene; V was cut back by 2 bases and J by 5 bases. Germline CDR1 is SGHAT and CDR2 is FQNNGV. This CDR3 has 16 residues. CDR3 protein: CASSLTSGSAHNEQFF. CDR3 sequence (DNA): TGTGCCAGCAGCTTAACCAGCGGGAGCGCGCACAATGAGCAGTTCTTC.

The V and J genes are TRBV21-1 and TRBJ2-7. TRBV21-1 is assigned pseudogene status. CDR3 length: 16 amino acids. The CDR3 loop reads CASSKPGPSLGYEQYF. CDR3 sequence (DNA): TGTGCCAGCAGCAAACCGGGCCCCTCGCTCGGGTACGAGCAGTACTTC.

The chain recombines TRBV9 with TRBJ2-3; 7 bases agree with TRBD2. The germline CDR1 and CDR2 sequences are SGDLS and YYNGEE. V gave up 4 bases and J gave up 4 bases; unmatched junction bases: 9. The CDR3 totals 15 residues. The DNA of the CDR3 is TGTGCCAGCAGCTGGGCGGGAGACAGCGCAGATACGCAGTATTTT. Its protein product is CASSWAGDSADTQYF.

The rearrangement joins TRBV15 to TRBJ2-3, with D tentatively TRBD2 (5 bases). V dropped 3 bases and J dropped 2 bases, with 15 bases sitting between them. Per the germline V gene, CDR1 is LNHNV and CDR2 is YYDKDF (reference sequence). This CDR3 is 16 amino acids long. CDR3 in DNA: TGTGCCACCAGCAGGCGGGCGGAGGCGTCCACAGATACGCAGTATTTT. Its protein product is CATSRRAEASTDTQYF.

The genes are TRBV6-1 and TRBJ2-2; D not certain. Germline CDR1 is MNHNS and CDR2 is SASEGT. Deletions cut 2 bases from V and 2 bases from J, with 3 bases between. The CDR3 has 13 residues. The CDR3 sequence: CASSEPNTGELFF. CDR3 coding DNA: TGTGCCAGCAGTGAACCCAACACCGGGGAGCTGTTTTTT.

The CDR3 is CASSIERPNTGELFF. For the CDR3, the DNA is TGTGCCAGTAGTATAGAGAGACCGAACACCGGGGAGCTGTTTTTT. The chain joins TRBV19 to TRBJ2-2; D call uncertain. The germline V gene has CDR1 LNHDA and CDR2 SQIVND (reference sequence). The CDR3 loop spans 15 amino acids. V shed 0 bases and J shed 0 bases, with 5 bases lying between them. The whole variable domain, remainder taken from reference TRBV19 and TRBJ2-2, is DGGITQSPKYLFRKEGQNVTLSCEQNLNHDAMYWYRQDPGQGLRLIYYSQIVNDFQKGDIAEGYSVSREKKESFPLTVTSAQKNPTAFYLCASSIERPNTGELFFGEGSRLTVL.

The chain links TRBV7-6 to TRBJ2-5; TRBD2 agrees at 9 bases. V shed 5 bases, J shed 2 bases, and the junction held 9 bases outside the gene matches. Germline CDR1 SGHVS, CDR2 FNYEAQ. The CDR3 consists of 16 residues. The CDR3 DNA is TGTGCCAGCAGCCGCCTTGCGGGGGGGGCACAAGAGACCCAGTACTTC. Protein sequence: CASSRLAGGAQETQYF. The whole variable domain, remainder taken from reference TRBV7-6 and TRBJ2-5, is GAGVSQSPRYKVTKRGQDVALRCDPISGHVSLYWYRQALGQGPEFLTYFNYEAQQDKSGLPNDRFSAERPEGSISTLTIQRTEQRDSAMYRCASSRLAGGAQETQYFGPGTRLLVL.

The chain has TRBV28 and TRBJ1-5; 8 bases match TRBD1. With 6 bases clipped from V and 11 bases from J, the junction kept 12 bases outside the gene matches. This CDR3 is built from 14 residues. Germline lookup yields CDR1 MDHEN and CDR2 SYDVKM. CDR3 bases: TGTGCCAGCAGGAGCGGACAGGGAATTGCGTCCCAGCATTTT. It is translated as CASRSGQGIASQHF.

The chain couples TRBV7-2 to TRBJ2-7; TRBD2 matches at 10 bases. This CDR3 comprises 16 residues. The V segment lost 1 base and the J segment 4 bases; nucleotides outside the gene matches: 7. Germline loops: CDR1 SGHTA, CDR2 FQGNSA. CDR3 DNA: TGTGCCAGCAGCTTAGGGGGACTAGCGACTGGGTACGAGCAGTACTTC. This translates into CASSLGGLATGYEQYF.